The next 6 T cell receptor beta chains were all read from a single sample in a study of blood T cells in healthy people across ages. Alongside a J-beta primer mix, a sample-barcoded 5' primer served in a second PCR lasting roughly 6 to 12 cycles. MiXCR, run by TCRdb on the 5' RACE reads, gives a single entry per CDR3 protein. The sample has 1.8 million or so distinct CDR3 sequences, around 42% seen once; the top ten hold more than 20%. Sequenced sample: blood. Receptors originate from a human donor in good health.

This clonotype was found a few times. V and J are TRBV29-1 and TRBJ2-3; a possible D gene is TRBD2 (5 bases). The CDR3 extends over 12 amino acids. V was clipped by 3 bases and J by 4 bases, with 8 bases between them. The germline gives CDR1 SQVTM, CDR2 ANQGSEA. The CDR3: CSVDGGPDTQYF. DNA for the CDR3: TGCAGCGTTGACGGAGGACCAGATACGCAGTATTTT.

This clonotype turned up a few times. This chain links TRBV7-9 with TRBJ1-5; no definite D call. V lost 0 bases, J lost 11 bases, and 14 bases lay in between. This CDR3 contains 14 residues. Germline loops: CDR1 SEHNR, CDR2 FQNEAQ (reference sequence). The CDR3 reads CASSLATGDWTQHF. For the CDR3, the DNA is TGTGCCAGCAGCTTAGCCACTGGGGATTGGACCCAGCATTTT.

With respect to this clonotype: This likely comes from a read error, as the CDR3 has no conserved phenylalanine or tryptophan at its end. The CDR3 sequence: CASSYSSGAGNFYGQYC. DNA of the CDR3: TGTGCCAGCAGTTACTCCTCTGGGGCGGGGAATTTCTACGGGCAGTACTGC. The chain carries TRBV6-5 and TRBJ2-5; D possibly corresponds to TRBD2 (6 bases). The CDR3 covers 17 residues. CDR1 is MNHEY, CDR2 SVGAGI, per germline. Trimming took off 0 bases at V and 11 bases at J, with 25 bases between the two ends.

This clonotype has only a few counts. This rearrangement joins TRBV7-2 to TRBJ2-7, with 12 bases lining up with TRBD2. V gave up 5 bases and J gave up 2 bases; unmatched junction bases: 13. The CDR3 sequence is 18 residues long. Germline CDR1 is SGHTA and CDR2 is FQGNSA. The CDR3 coding sequence is TGTGCCAGCAGCCTATCGACTAGCGGGGGCTCAATCACCTACGAGCAGTACTTC. Translating gives CASSLSTSGGSITYEQYF.

V is TRBV5-4 and J is TRBJ2-7; tentative D call: TRBD2 (6 bases). Looked up from germline, CDR1 is SGHNT and CDR2 is YYREEE (reference sequence). CDR3 length equals 15 residues. V lost 4 bases and J lost 0, with 14 bases in between. CDR3 sequence: CASSGGTHSSYEQYF. CDR3 nucleotide sequence: TGTGCCAGCAGCGGGGGGACTCATAGCTCCTACGAGCAGTACTTC. The whole variable domain, filled in from reference TRBV5-4 and TRBJ2-7, reads ETGVTQSPTHLIKTRGQQVTLRCSSQSGHNTVSWYQQALGQGPQFIFQYYREEENGRGNFPPRFSGLQFPNYSSELNVNALELDDSALYLCASSGGTHSSYEQYFGPGTRLTVT.

As regards this clonotype: At one of its ends the junction is not consistent with the germline gene, which may arise from a read error. The chain links TRBV25-1 to TRBJ1-2; a weak D match, TRBD1 (6 bases). This CDR3 spans 15 amino acids. CDR1 MGHDK and CDR2 SYGVNS come from the germline V gene. The CDR3 DNA reads TGTACCAGCAGTGATCCTGGGGGGGCGGACTATGGCTACACCTTC. Translation gives CTSSDPGGADYGYTF.